Ten or more counts support the clone carrying this T cell receptor (beta chain). The data belong to a study of CD8+CD57+ T cells in acquired aplastic anemia. Genomic DNA constituted the template upon which TCR beta VDJ and CDR3 profiling was performed. TCRdb called the reads again in MiXCR, with one record for every CDR3 protein. Here the sample spans about 200,000 distinct CDR3 sequences, less than 60% being singletons. Germline trimming cut 6 bases from V and 13 bases from J; bases unmatched to any gene: 24. The CDR3 extends over 17 amino acids. Germline lookup yields CDR1 MNHNY and CDR2 SVGAGI (reference sequence). For sequencing, patients were chosen who had shown expansion of CD8+CD57+ cells by flow cytometry.

V gene TRBV6-6 combines with J gene TRBJ2-1, with 7 bases aligning to TRBD1. This sequence was found in a human donor with aplastic anemia. What was sequenced was sorted CD4+, CD8+, or CD8+CD57+ T cells (not recorded which) from PBMCs. The DNA of the CDR3 is TGTGCCAGCAGGGGGACAGAGGACAATGAGCAGTTCATGGAACAGTTCTTC. Translation: CASRGTEDNEQFMEQFF.